This is a list of T cell receptor beta chains from one sample in a study of blood T cell repertoires in COVID-19. Assay: immunoSEQ multiplex PCR; the TCRdb copy retains only in-frame clones and omits some. In the table there are some 93,000 clones, about four fifths of which are singletons. The sample taken for sequencing was peripheral blood. The receptors originated from a human donor in a cohort sampled during active COVID-19. Both conserved end residues are part of each CDR3.

v_gene	j_gene	CDR3aa
TRBV6-4	TRBJ1-3	CASSTRGGQGALLEGNTIYF
TRBV9	TRBJ2-1	CASSVTGGANNEQFF
TRBV19	TRBJ2-2	CASDSPASGELFF
TRBV4-2	TRBJ2-1	CASSQDSGLANEQFF
TRBV19	TRBJ2-2	CASSIGVRDTGNGELFF
TRBV3-1/TRBV3-2	TRBJ1-2	CASSQDPTATNYGYTF
TRBV29-1	TRBJ2-2	CSVEQAGPGELFF
TRBV6-5	TRBJ2-3	CASSYGHISTDTQYF
TRBV2	TRBJ2-3	CASMFGLRGDTQYF
TRBV5-1	TRBJ1-2	CASSLGQGGNYGYTF